This entry concerns a single TCR beta chain. The sample originates from a study of T-cell reconstitution after alpha-beta-depleted transplantation in children. Unique molecular identifiers were incorporated during preparation of the TCRbeta library. TCRdb independently ran MiXCR on the PCR reads; one entry per CDR3 protein. This sample has some 640,000 distinct CDR3 sequences, with roughly 17% found just once. This sample comprised PBMCs from the stem cell graft donor, obtained from the stem cell graft. The source is a human donor who donated a stem cell graft to a child with acute myeloid leukemia.

The CDR3 sequence: CASSLPLQNTEAFF. In DNA, the CDR3 is TGTGCCAGCAGTTTACCCTTACAGAACACTGAAGCTTTCTTT. V usage is TRBV28 and J usage is TRBJ1-1; D is unclear. This CDR3 is 14 amino acids long. Trimming removed 2 bases at V and 1 base at J, with 8 bases between. Germline V lookup: CDR1 MDHEN, CDR2 SYDVKM. The whole variable domain, remainder taken from reference TRBV28 and TRBJ1-1, is DVKVTQSSRYLVKRTGEKVFLECVQDMDHENMFWYRQDPGLGLRLIYFSYDVKMKEKGDIPEGYSVSREKKERFSLILESASTNQTSMYLCASSLPLQNTEAFFGQGTRLTVV.